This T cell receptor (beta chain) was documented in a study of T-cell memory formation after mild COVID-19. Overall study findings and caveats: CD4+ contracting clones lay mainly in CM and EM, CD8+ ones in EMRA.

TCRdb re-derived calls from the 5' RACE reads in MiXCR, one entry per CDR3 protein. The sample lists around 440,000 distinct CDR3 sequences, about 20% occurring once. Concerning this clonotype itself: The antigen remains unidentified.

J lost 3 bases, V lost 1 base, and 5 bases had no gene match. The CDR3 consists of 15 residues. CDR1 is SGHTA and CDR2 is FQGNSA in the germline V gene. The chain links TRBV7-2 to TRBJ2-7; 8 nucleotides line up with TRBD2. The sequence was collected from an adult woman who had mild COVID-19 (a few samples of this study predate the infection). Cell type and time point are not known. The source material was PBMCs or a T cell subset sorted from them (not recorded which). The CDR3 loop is CASSLGVAGIYEQYF. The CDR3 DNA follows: TGTGCCAGCAGCTTAGGCGTAGCGGGGATCTACGAGCAGTACTTC.